Below, 13 T cell receptor beta chains from the same sample are listed, as sequenced in a study of T cells after posttransplantation cyclophosphamide. This table comes from immunoSEQ multiplex PCR, and its TCRdb copy is limited to in-frame clones, with some not included. The data show tens of thousands of clones, about 83% seen once. The sequenced sample was PBMCs. These receptors were collected from a woman in her fifties or sixties with a blood cancer, CMV-positive, and with a related stem cell donor.

The chain recombines TRBV19 with TRBJ2-5, with TRBD2 matching 7 bases. The junction had 2 bases not matched to a gene; V was cut back by 5 bases and J by 2 bases. The CDR3 consists of 13 residues. Germline V gene data show CDR1 as LNHDA and CDR2 as SQIVND (reference sequence). Here the CDR3 reads CASSPSGQETQYF. The CDR3, as DNA: TGTGCCAGTAGTCCTAGCGGACAAGAGACCCAGTACTTC.

The chain employs TRBV19 and TRBJ1-5; D not resolved. Trimming shortened V by 0 bases and J by 3 bases, and 9 bases separated the two germline ends. The CDR3 spans 15 residues. Germline V gives CDR1 LNHDA, CDR2 SQIVND (reference sequence). Written as DNA, the CDR3 is TGTGCCAGTAGTATAGAACGGTCCCTCAATCAGCCCCAGCATTTT. Translation gives CASSIERSLNQPQHF.

The chain links TRBV2 to TRBJ2-1, with a tentative D call TRBD1 (7 bases). The V and J ends lost 11 bases and 7 bases respectively, with 15 bases between them. Germline assignment: CDR1 SNHLY and CDR2 FYNNEI. CDR3 length: 12 residues. The CDR3 coding sequence is TGTGCCGGTGGACAGGAGGGGAATGAGCAGTTCTTC. The encoded protein is CAGGQEGNEQFF. Variable domain in full (rest from reference TRBV2 and TRBJ2-1): EPEVTQTPSHQVTQMGQEVILRCVPISNHLYFYWYRQILGQKVEFLVSFYNNEISEKSEIFDDQFSVERPDGSNFTLKIRSTKLEDSAMYFCAGGQEGNEQFFGPGTRLTVL.

The rearrangement joins TRBV19 to TRBJ2-1, with D possibly TRBD2 on 7 matching bases. Germline lookup yields CDR1 LNHDA and CDR2 SQIVND (reference sequence). V lost 5 bases to trimming and J lost 13 bases, with 15 bases between them. The CDR3 covers 12 residues. The CDR3 sequence: CASSPLRGGQFF. The CDR3 DNA reads TGTGCCAGTAGTCCCCTCCGCGGGGGCCAGTTCTTC.

This chain links TRBV4-1 with TRBJ1-5, with D perhaps matching TRBD1 (5 bases). Per the germline V gene, CDR1 is MGHRA and CDR2 is YSYEKL. The CDR3 runs 15 residues. V dropped 4 bases and J dropped 2 bases, with 12 bases sitting between them. CDR3 loop: CASSPGGEGNQPQHF. The CDR3 DNA sequence: TGCGCCAGCAGCCCTGGAGGGGAGGGCAATCAGCCCCAGCATTTT.

The chain uses TRBV6-5 and TRBJ2-7; TRBD1 aligns across 7 bases. From germline, CDR1 is MNHEY and CDR2 SVGAGI. The CDR3 length is 15 residues. J was trimmed by 6 bases and V by 6 bases; bases with no gene match: 14. In DNA form, the CDR3 reads TGTGCCAGCAGGCAAGGAACCGGGACAGCCGGCGAGCAGTACTTC. This translates into CASRQGTGTAGEQYF.

The chain employs TRBV19 and TRBJ2-2; 10 bases agree with TRBD2. Unmatched junction bases numbered 9, after V lost 4 bases and J lost 4 bases. The CDR3 covers 17 residues. Germline V lookup: CDR1 LNHDA, CDR2 SQIVND (reference sequence). Written as DNA, the CDR3 is TGTGCCAGTAGTACCGGGACTAGCGCGTCGCCCACCGGGGAGCTGTTTTTT. Its protein is CASSTGTSASPTGELFF.

The V gene is TRBV5-4, the J gene TRBJ2-1, with D unresolved. Deletions cut 2 bases from V and 0 bases from J, with 6 bases between. CDR1 and CDR2 from the germline V gene are SGHNT and YYREEE (reference sequence). The CDR3 contains 14 residues. The CDR3, as DNA: TGTGCCAGCAGCTTCTGGCACTCCTACAATGAGCAGTTCTTC. Residues: CASSFWHSYNEQFF.

The rearrangement links TRBV4-1 to TRBJ1-1; unclear D gene. The V and J ends lost 5 bases and 4 bases respectively, with 14 bases between them. The germline CDR1 and CDR2 sequences are MGHRA and YSYEKL. The CDR3 has 14 residues. The CDR3 bases are TGCGCCAGCAGCAAGAGCGGCGGTAGCACTGAAGCTTTCTTT. Its protein product is CASSKSGGSTEAFF.

The genes are TRBV30 and TRBJ2-7; TRBD1 might be the D (5 bases). Germline CDR1 and CDR2: GTSNPN and SVGIG (reference sequence). The CDR3 totals 13 residues. V lost 3 bases, J lost 1 base, and 10 bases lay in between. CDR3 sequence (DNA): TGTGCCTGGAGGGGTTACAGGTCCTACGAGCAGTACTTC. Encoded protein: CAWRGYRSYEQYF.

This rearrangement joins TRBV7-6 to TRBJ2-3; 7 nucleotides match TRBD2. This CDR3 comprises 16 residues. Germline V gives CDR1 SGHVS, CDR2 FNYEAQ. After removal of 5 bases from V and 2 bases from J, the junction contained 10 bases not matched to a gene. In nucleotides, the CDR3 is TGTGCCAGCAGCGTCGGGACCGGGACTACCACAGATACGCAGTATTTT. It yields the protein CASSVGTGTTTDTQYF.

The rearrangement uses TRBV10-3 and TRBJ2-7; 12 bases are a match to TRBD2. Germline loops: CDR1 ENHRY, CDR2 SYGVKD. With V trimmed by 0 bases and J by 7 bases, 10 bases remained unmatched. The CDR3 runs 17 residues. In DNA, the CDR3 is TGTGCCATCAGTGAGTCGGGCCTAGCGGGAGGGCCGAGTGAGCAGTACTTC. As protein: CAISESGLAGGPSEQYF.

This sequence joins TRBV11-2 and TRBJ2-1; TRBD2 matches 7 bases. The length of the CDR3 is 16 residues. From germline, CDR1 is SGHAT and CDR2 FQNNGV. Trimming cost V 5 bases and J 0 bases; bases outside gene matches: 7. In DNA, the CDR3 is TGTGCCAGCAGCATCCTAGCGGTAGGCTCCTACAATGAGCAGTTCTTC. Translated, it gives CASSILAVGSYNEQFF.